This TCR beta chain is from a study of blood T cell repertoires in COVID-19. Study at large: There were acute and convalescent COVID-19 samples, and they came from the United States, Italy and Spain. T cells, B-cell-depleted T cells, or PBMCs supplied cDNA or gDNA.

The length of the CDR3 is 17 residues. CDR1 KGHSH and CDR2 LQKENI come from the germline V gene. V dropped 6 bases and J dropped 4; count of bases not matched to a gene: 15. The repertoire was sequenced with immunoSEQ multiplex PCR; TCRdb's copy has only in-frame clones and lacks some. The table lists about 60,000 clones, roughly 87% of them singletons. The gene calls are TRBV18 and TRBJ1-5; TRBD1 aligns across 7 bases. The sequence came from a human donor with acute or convalescent COVID-19. The donor label of this sample is uncertain. Sample: peripheral blood. In DNA form, the CDR3 reads TGTGCCAGCTCCCTGGACAGGAGTATTTCAGGGAATCAGCCCCAGCATTTT. Its translation: CASSLDRSISGNQPQHF.